The T cell receptor beta chain described here comes from a study of vaccination and CD4 T cells after COVID-19. The CDR3 runs to 14 residues. V gave up 1 base and J gave up 7 bases, with 16 bases separating them. CDR1 DFQATT and CDR2 SNEGSKA come from the germline V gene (reference sequence). Treatment of the sample: roughly 10-day PBMC culture with coronavirus spike peptide pools or control peptides (ViraFEST assay). Concerning this clonotype itself: Its matching antigen is unknown.

The Oncomine TCR Beta short-read assay was applied to DNA of cultured CD4+ T cells. TCRdb reprocessed the PCR reads with MiXCR, giving one entry per CDR3 protein. The sample includes some 21,000 distinct CDR3 sequences, about 40% of them seen just once. The sequence derives from a human donor who had recovered from COVID-19. This chain connects TRBV20-1 to TRBJ1-2, with D possibly being TRBD1 (5 bases). The sequenced sample was CD4+ T cells from blood, cultured in vitro, obtained before SARS-CoV-2 vaccination. CDR3 amino acids: CSARVAGLGSGYTF. DNA for the CDR3: TGCAGTGCTAGAGTGGCAGGGTTGGGGAGTGGCTACACCTTC.